The present TCR beta chain was sequenced within a study of cytomegalovirus exposure and HLA in healthy donors. The PCR made use of 60 Vbeta and 13 Jbeta primers. This table comes from immunoSEQ multiplex PCR, and its TCRdb copy is limited to in-frame clones, with some not included. The sample contains roughly 100,000 clones, approximately 79% of which appear only once. Regarding the study as a whole: Within the data, a cluster of highly shared sequence variants was likely a sequencing artifact.

To note about this clone: Its antigen remains unknown.

The CDR3 contains 15 residues. Trimming shortened V by 3 bases and J by 4 bases, and 13 bases separated the two germline ends. Germline assignment: CDR1 SGHVS and CDR2 FNYEAQ. The receptor was derived from a man aged 60 to 75 in good health and CMV-seronegative. Material for sequencing was PBMCs. The chain employs TRBV7-6 and TRBJ2-1, with D maybe TRBD1 (6 bases). The chain's CDR3 is CASSFFQGTYNEQFF. In nucleotides, the CDR3 is TGTGCCAGCAGCTTTTTCCAGGGGACGTACAATGAGCAGTTCTTC.